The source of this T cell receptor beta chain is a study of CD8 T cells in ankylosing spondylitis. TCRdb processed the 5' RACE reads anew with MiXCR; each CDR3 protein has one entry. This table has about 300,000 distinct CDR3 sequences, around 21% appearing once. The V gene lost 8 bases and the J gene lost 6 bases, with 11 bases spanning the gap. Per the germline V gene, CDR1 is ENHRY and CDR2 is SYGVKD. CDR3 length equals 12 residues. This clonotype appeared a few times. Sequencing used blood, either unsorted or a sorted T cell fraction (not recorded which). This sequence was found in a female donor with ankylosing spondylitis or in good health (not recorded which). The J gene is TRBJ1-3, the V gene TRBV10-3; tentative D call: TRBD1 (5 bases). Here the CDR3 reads CAIGAAENTIYF. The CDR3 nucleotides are TGTGCCATCGGGGCGGCGGAAAACACCATATATTTT.